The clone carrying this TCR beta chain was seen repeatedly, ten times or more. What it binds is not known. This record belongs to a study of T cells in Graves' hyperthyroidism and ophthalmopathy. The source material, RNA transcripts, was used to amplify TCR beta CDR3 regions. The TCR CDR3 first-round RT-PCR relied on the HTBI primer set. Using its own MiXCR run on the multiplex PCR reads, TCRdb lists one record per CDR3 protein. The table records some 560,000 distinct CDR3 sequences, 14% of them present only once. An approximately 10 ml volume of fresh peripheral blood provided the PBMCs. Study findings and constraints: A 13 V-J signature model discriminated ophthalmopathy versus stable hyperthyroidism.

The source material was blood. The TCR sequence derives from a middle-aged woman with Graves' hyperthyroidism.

CDR3 coding DNA: TGCAGTGCTACTCAAGGGGACACTGAAGCTTTCTTT. Translating gives CSATQGDTEAFF. The V gene is TRBV20-1, the J gene TRBJ1-1, with a tentative D call TRBD1 (5 bases). Germline CDR1 and CDR2: DFQATT and SNEGSKA (reference sequence). V was clipped by 4 bases and J by 3 bases, with 9 bases between them. This CDR3 contains 12 residues.